The 15 T cell receptor beta chains listed next were all sequenced from one sample in a study of radiotherapy plus CTLA-4 blockade in lung cancer. Produced via immunoSEQ multiplex PCR; TCRdb's table is partial and in-frame only. In the table there are tens of thousands of clones, 60% to 80% of which are singletons. The sequences come from peripheral blood, collected from a patient treated with radiotherapy plus ipilimumab. These receptors were obtained from a human donor with non-small cell lung cancer whose response to radiotherapy plus ipilimumab could not be evaluated.

The chain links TRBV28 to TRBJ1-4; D may be TRBD1 (6 bases). V shed 9 bases and J shed 5 bases, with 10 bases lying between them. Looked up from germline, CDR1 is MDHEN and CDR2 is SYDVKM. The CDR3 is 12 amino acids. The CDR3 DNA sequence: TGTGCCAGTACAGGGACCAATGAAAAACTGTTTTTT. It codes for CASTGTNEKLFF.

V is TRBV5-4 and J is TRBJ2-7; D might be TRBD1 (5 bases). Trimming left V 0 bases short and J 6 bases short, with 10 bases between. The germline gives CDR1 SGHNT, CDR2 YYREEE (reference sequence). CDR3 length equals 13 residues. The CDR3 sequence: CASSLEGNGEQYF. As DNA, the CDR3 is TGTGCCAGCAGCTTGGAGGGGAACGGCGAGCAGTACTTC.

This clone was counted between two and nine times. The chain combines TRBV12-5 with TRBJ2-5; possible D gene TRBD2, 5 bases. V shed 5 bases and J shed 4 bases, with 11 bases lying between them. Per germline, CDR1 LGHNT and CDR2 FRNRAP. This CDR3 spans 13 amino acids. The DNA for the CDR3 is TGTGCTAGTGGTCAGCTACTAGGAGAGACCCAGTACTTC. This encodes CASGQLLGETQYF.

J is TRBJ1-4 and V is TRBV7-6, with D unresolved. From germline, CDR1 is SGHVS and CDR2 FNYEAQ. This CDR3 comprises 15 residues. Deletions cut 1 base from V and 7 bases from J, with 13 bases between. The CDR3 nucleotides read TGTGCCAGCAGCTTAGTGGCGGGTGAGGCTGAAAAACTGTTTTTT. This translates into CASSLVAGEAEKLFF.

The chain couples TRBV28 to TRBJ2-1, with 10 bases that match TRBD1. V gave up 5 bases and J gave up 9 bases; unmatched junction bases: 10. From germline, CDR1 is MDHEN and CDR2 SYDVKM. The CDR3 length is 15 residues. The CDR3 DNA follows: TGTGCCAGCAGTCTCCTGGGACAGGGGTCGGCTGAGCAGTTCTTC. Amino acid sequence: CASSLLGQGSAEQFF.

This clone was detected only a few times. The chain couples TRBV7-2 to TRBJ1-2, with 8 bases fitting TRBD1. This CDR3 has 16 amino acids. Germline CDR1 SGHTA, CDR2 FQGNSA. J was trimmed by 6 bases and V by 1 base; bases with no gene match: 10. The CDR3 coding sequence is TGTGCCAGCAGCTTAGGGACAGGGATAGATCTGGATGGCTACACCTTC. Residues: CASSLGTGIDLDGYTF.

This chain joins TRBV18 and TRBJ2-3, with TRBD1 matching 9 bases. Germline V lookup: CDR1 KGHSH, CDR2 LQKENI. Germline trimming cut 0 bases from V and 6 bases from J; bases unmatched to any gene: 7. This CDR3 contains 16 residues. This CDR3 reads CASSPPLQGAGDTQYF. The CDR3 nucleotides are TGTGCCAGCTCACCACCCCTACAGGGGGCCGGCGATACGCAGTATTTT.

This chain connects TRBV27 to TRBJ2-1; D unclear. The CDR3 has 15 residues. Germline V gene lookup returns CDR1 MNHEY and CDR2 SMNVEV (reference sequence). The ends were cut back, 1 base at V and 6 bases at J, with 13 bases in the middle. CDR3 residues: CASSLFAEPPNEQFF. Here the CDR3 DNA reads TGTGCCAGCAGTTTATTCGCGGAGCCGCCCAATGAGCAGTTCTTC.

V and J are TRBV5-4 and TRBJ2-3; 10 bases map to TRBD2. Germline values: CDR1 SGHNT, CDR2 YYREEE (reference sequence). J gave up 6 bases and V 0 bases, and 13 bases lay outside the gene matches. The CDR3 sequence is 18 residues long. The CDR3 spells CASSLGAGGPLTQDTQYF. The CDR3 bases are TGTGCCAGCAGCTTGGGAGCGGGAGGGCCTCTAACGCAGGATACGCAGTATTTT.

This clone was found a few times. The V and J genes are TRBV5-1 and TRBJ2-3, with 11 bases that match TRBD2. V lost 4 bases and J lost 2; bases outside the gene matches: 6. Germline CDR1 is SGHRS and CDR2 is YFSETQ. The CDR3 covers 16 residues. CDR3 in DNA: TGCGCCAGCAGCGCTGGGACTAGCGGAGACACAGATACGCAGTATTTT. It translates to CASSAGTSGDTDTQYF.

V gene TRBV5-4 combines with J gene TRBJ2-5; 7 nucleotides line up with TRBD2. From germline, CDR1 is SGHNT and CDR2 YYREEE (reference sequence). Germline trimming cut 0 bases from V and 5 bases from J; bases unmatched to any gene: 4. This CDR3 region has 14 residues. The CDR3 is CASSLAGGKETQYF. The CDR3 DNA sequence: TGTGCCAGCAGCTTGGCCGGGGGGAAGGAGACCCAGTACTTC.

This rearrangement joins TRBV7-8 to TRBJ2-7, with TRBD2 matching 9 bases. The ends lost 3 bases at V and 7 bases at J; junction bases unmatched: 10. The CDR3 runs to 15 residues. Germline V CDR1 and CDR2: SGHVS, FQNEAQ. The CDR3 protein is CASSLASGKTREQYF. Here the CDR3 DNA reads TGTGCCAGCAGCTTGGCTAGCGGGAAAACGAGGGAGCAGTACTTC.

The chain joins TRBV19 to TRBJ1-5, with D unresolved. Germline-derived CDR1 and CDR2 are LNHDA and SQIVND (reference sequence). Trimming took off 4 bases at V and 5 bases at J, with 9 bases between the two ends. The CDR3 spans 13 residues. The CDR3 region is CASSSRFDQPQHF. The CDR3 DNA reads as TGTGCCAGTAGTAGCAGGTTCGATCAGCCCCAGCATTTT.

The chain couples TRBV7-9 to TRBJ2-5, with 8 bases lining up with TRBD2. J was trimmed by 5 bases and V by 1 base; bases with no gene match: 12. The CDR3 totals 17 residues. Germline CDR1 reads SEHNR; CDR2 reads FQNEAQ (reference sequence). The CDR3 here is CASSLGTKAGAVETQYF. The CDR3 nucleotides are TGTGCCAGCAGCTTAGGAACTAAAGCGGGAGCCGTGGAGACCCAGTACTTC.

This clone was counted only a few times. The J gene is TRBJ2-7, the V gene TRBV7-2; 11 bases align to TRBD2. Germline CDR1 is SGHTA and CDR2 is FQGNSA. The CDR3 consists of 17 residues. The trim removed 6 bases at V and 0 bases at J, leaving 10 bases unmatched. The DNA of the CDR3 is TGTGCCAGCAGTCGATCAACTAGCGGGAGTGCCTCCTACGAGCAGTACTTC. It codes for CASSRSTSGSASYEQYF.